The 16 T cell receptor beta chains below were found in one sample sequenced in a study of shared clonotypes between healthy human individuals. Using immunoSEQ multiplex PCR, the repertoire was profiled, and TCRdb retains in-frame clones only, with some absent. The table shows about 1 million clones, with approximately 76% occurring only once. The material sequenced was memory CD4+ T cells sorted from blood. Specified subset: CD45RA-negative fraction. The origin of the receptors is a man in his late teens or twenties in good health.

There are a few counts of this clone. The chain uses TRBV11-3 and TRBJ2-2; the D gene is possibly TRBD2 (6 bases). The CDR3 loop spans 13 amino acids. Deletions cut 6 bases from V and 2 bases from J, with 7 bases between. CDR1 SGHNT and CDR2 YENEEA come from the germline V gene. The CDR3 nucleotides are TGTGCCAGCAGTAGCGGAAACACCGGGGAGCTGTTTTTT. Encoded protein: CASSSGNTGELFF.

The gene calls are TRBV19 and TRBJ2-1; D may be TRBD2 (6 bases). This CDR3 is 13 amino acids long. The germline V gene has CDR1 LNHDA and CDR2 SQIVND (reference sequence). With 11 bases removed from V and 6 bases from J, the gap between germline ends came to 17 bases. This CDR3 reads CACSRQTSNEQFF. The DNA of the CDR3 is TGTGCCTGCAGTCGGCAGACTAGCAATGAGCAGTTCTTC.

The chain combines TRBV18 with TRBJ2-7; no definite D call. The V gene lost 6 bases and the J gene lost 4 bases, with 19 bases spanning the gap. CDR3 length equals 15 residues. Germline V gives CDR1 KGHSH, CDR2 LQKENI. The CDR3 coding sequence is TGTGCCAGCTCCCCCGCACGGGCATCCGGGTACGAGCAGTACTTC. Its translation is CASSPARASGYEQYF. The full variable domain, in which reference TRBV18 and TRBJ2-7 provide the parts outside the CDR3, is NAGVMQNPRHLVRRRGQEARLRCSPMKGHSHVYWYRQLPEEGLKFMVYLQKENIIDESGMPKERFSAEFPKEGPSILRIQQVVRGDSAAYFCASSPARASGYEQYFGPGTRLTVT.

The chain links TRBV5-1 to TRBJ2-2, with D possibly called TRBD1 or TRBD2 (5 bases each). Germline lookup yields CDR1 SGHRS and CDR2 YFSETQ. This CDR3 has 15 amino acids. V was trimmed by 2 bases and J by 0 bases, leaving 8 bases between them. CDR3 DNA: TGCGCCAGCAGCTTTTTGGGGGCGAACACCGGGGAGCTGTTTTTT. This encodes CASSFLGANTGELFF.

With respect to this clone: Other DNA variants within this sample encode the same CDR3. The chain is built from TRBV5-4 and TRBJ1-3; D remains ambiguous. The ends were cut back, 0 bases at V and 0 bases at J, with 4 bases in the middle. The CDR3 sequence is 14 residues long. The germline gives CDR1 SGHNT, CDR2 YYREEE (reference sequence). CDR3 loop: CASSLDLSGNTIYF. For the CDR3, the DNA is TGTGCCAGCAGCTTGGACCTCTCTGGAAACACCATATATTTT.

This chain links TRBV28 with TRBJ2-1; tentative D call: TRBD1 (6 bases). V lost 6 bases and J lost 8, with 14 bases in between. CDR1 and CDR2 from the germline V gene are MDHEN and SYDVKM. The CDR3 consists of 13 residues. The CDR3 here is CASSRTGTYEQFF. CDR3 DNA: TGTGCCAGCAGCCGAACCGGGACATATGAGCAGTTCTTC.

V is TRBV6-1 and J is TRBJ2-1; possibly TRBD1 for D (6 bases). V lost 2 bases, J lost 3 bases, and 11 bases lay in between. The germline V gene encodes CDR1 MNHNS and CDR2 SASEGT. The CDR3 runs to 15 residues. The CDR3 DNA is TGTGCCAGCAGTGAAACCGGACAGAGCTACAATGAGCAGTTCTTC. This encodes CASSETGQSYNEQFF.

The chain employs TRBV11-2 and TRBJ1-2; tentative D call: TRBD1 (5 bases). The CDR3 spans 15 residues. Germline V gives CDR1 SGHAT, CDR2 FQNNGV. V gave up 2 bases and J gave up 5 bases, with 15 bases separating them. In nucleotides, the CDR3 is TGTGCCAGCAGCTTACAGGGTCGGGCGCGGTATGGCTACACCTTC. Protein product: CASSLQGRARYGYTF. Variable domain in full (rest from reference TRBV11-2 and TRBJ1-2): EAGVAQSPRYKIIEKRQSVAFWCNPISGHATLYWYQQILGQGPKLLIQFQNNGVVDDSQLPKDRFSAERLKGVDSTLKIQPAKLEDSAVYLCASSLQGRARYGYTFGSGTRLTVV.

This clone was recorded only once. The genes are TRBV5-1 and TRBJ2-3; D possibly matches TRBD1 or TRBD2 (6 bases each). The CDR3 consists of 14 residues. Germline CDR1 reads SGHRS; CDR2 reads YFSETQ. Trimming cost V 2 bases and J 6 bases, with 13 bases left between them. Here the CDR3 reads CASSFYGGGDTQYF. CDR3 sequence (DNA): TGCGCCAGCAGCTTTTACGGGGGCGGGGATACGCAGTATTTT.

The rearrangement links TRBV2 to TRBJ2-3; D could derive from TRBD1 or TRBD2 (5 bases each). V was trimmed by 7 bases and J by 5 bases, leaving 16 bases between them. This CDR3 is built from 14 residues. Germline V CDR1 and CDR2: SNHLY, FYNNEI. This chain's CDR3 is CASMPGPPGDTQYF. The CDR3, as DNA: TGTGCCAGCATGCCGGGACCCCCGGGAGATACGCAGTATTTT.

J is TRBJ1-4 and V is TRBV11-2; D is possibly TRBD1 (6 bases). The germline V gene encodes CDR1 SGHAT and CDR2 FQNNGV. Trimming pared 5 bases from V and 8 bases from J, leaving 18 bases between. The CDR3 is 15 amino acids. The CDR3 DNA reads as TGTGCCAGCAGCCAATTAGGGGAAGACAGGGAAAAACTGTTTTTT. Translated, it gives CASSQLGEDREKLFF.

This clone was counted a single time. This chain joins TRBV6-6 and TRBJ1-1, with 8 positions matching TRBD1. Germline-derived CDR1 and CDR2 are MNHNY and SVGAGI (reference sequence). This CDR3 is built from 16 residues. V dropped 0 bases and J dropped 1; count of bases not matched to a gene: 4. In nucleotides, the CDR3 is TGTGCCAGCAGTTACTCAAAGACAGGGGCGAACACTGAAGCTTTCTTT. Translated, it gives CASSYSKTGANTEAFF.

The chain couples TRBV6-1 to TRBJ1-2; TRBD1 is a possible D gene (6 bases). V was clipped by 10 bases and J by 3 bases, with 12 bases between them. The germline V gene encodes CDR1 MNHNS and CDR2 SASEGT. CDR3 length: 12 residues. CDR3 in amino acids: CAIPGVYYGYTF. In DNA, the CDR3 is TGTGCCATCCCAGGGGTCTACTATGGCTACACCTTC.

This clone was observed a single time. J is TRBJ2-2 and V is TRBV5-1, with TRBD2 matching 8 bases. Trimming at V came to 4 bases and at J to 10 bases, leaving 12 bases not matched to a gene. Germline-derived CDR1 and CDR2 are SGHRS and YFSETQ. CDR3 length: 15 residues. This CDR3 reads CASSERGSGTPELFF. The CDR3 DNA reads as TGCGCCAGCAGCGAACGCGGTAGCGGGACACCGGAGCTGTTTTTT. Combining the CDR3 with reference TRBV5-1 and TRBJ2-2 gives the whole variable domain KAGVTQTPRYLIKTRGQQVTLSCSPISGHRSVSWYQQTPGQGLQFLFEYFSETQRNKGNFPGRFSGRQFSNSRSEMNVSTLELGDSALYLCASSERGSGTPELFFGEGSRLTVL.

The V call is TRBV11-2, the J call TRBJ2-5, with D maybe TRBD2 (7 bases). The CDR3 has 16 residues. The V end lost 5 bases, the J end lost 5 bases, and 21 bases lay between the germline ends. CDR1 and CDR2 from the germline V gene are SGHAT and FQNNGV. Here the CDR3 DNA reads TGTGCCAGCAGCCCCCAAGGGGGAGGGATTGGGGAGACCCAGTACTTC. Protein sequence: CASSPQGGGIGETQYF.

CDR3 bases: TGTGCCAGCAGTGAATGGCGGGGGACTAGCACAGATACGCAGTATTTT. Translated, it gives CASSEWRGTSTDTQYF. J is TRBJ2-3 and V is TRBV6-4; 7 nucleotides line up with TRBD2. V shed 3 bases and J 0 bases; nucleotides not matched to a gene: 6. The CDR3 has 16 amino acids. The germline CDR1 and CDR2 sequences are MRHNA and SNTAGT.